The 9 T cell receptor beta chains listed next were all sequenced from one sample in a study of blood T cell repertoires in COVID-19. TCRdb's copy holds only in-frame clones and misses some; the assay was immunoSEQ multiplex PCR. The table includes some 74,000 clones, less than 90% detected once. The specimen was peripheral blood. These receptors were collected from a woman of 80 years or more with acute or convalescent COVID-19.

The chain couples TRBV2 to TRBJ1-4, with D unresolved. Germline loops: CDR1 SNHLY, CDR2 FYNNEI. The length of the CDR3 is 15 residues. The V end lost 4 bases, the J end lost 7 bases, and 16 bases lay between the germline ends. The CDR3 here is CASSAQRVRREKLFF. The CDR3, as DNA: TGTGCCAGCAGTGCCCAGCGAGTAAGGCGTGAAAAACTGTTTTTT.

The rearrangement uses TRBV5-4 and TRBJ1-3; possible D gene TRBD1, 5 bases. Trimming took 4 bases from V and 0 from J, leaving 8 bases between them. Germline V lookup: CDR1 SGHNT, CDR2 YYREEE (reference sequence). The CDR3 is 14 residues long. The CDR3 coding sequence is TGTGCCAGCAGCCTACAGGACTCTGGAAACACCATATATTTT. Amino acids: CASSLQDSGNTIYF.

The rearrangement joins TRBV29-1 to TRBJ1-3; 8 bases fit TRBD1. Germline V gene lookup returns CDR1 SQVTM and CDR2 ANQGSEA. Trimming at V came to 0 bases and at J to 0 bases, leaving 10 bases not matched to a gene. The CDR3 covers 18 residues. CDR3 nucleotide sequence: TGCAGCGTTGAAGATTGGGCGACAGGGGCTTGCTCTGGAAACACCATATATTTT. Amino acids: CSVEDWATGACSGNTIYF. The complete variable domain, with remaining parts taken from reference TRBV29-1 and TRBJ1-3, reads SAVISQKPSRDICQRGTSLTIQCQVDSQVTMMFWYRQQPGQSLTLIATANQGSEATYESGFVIDKFPISRPNLTFSTLTVSNMSPEDSSIYLCSVEDWATGACSGNTIYFGEGSWLTVV.

J is TRBJ1-2 and V is TRBV3-1 (or the pseudogene TRBV3-2); 7 nucleotides align to TRBD1. CDR1 and CDR2 (germline): LGHDT, YNNKEL (reference sequence). This CDR3 has 14 amino acids. V lost 4 bases, J lost 5 bases, and 7 bases stayed unmatched. As DNA, the CDR3 is TGTGCCAGCAGCCGACAGGGAAGTGGGTATGGCTACACCTTC. Translating it yields CASSRQGSGYGYTF.

The V gene is TRBV5-4, the J gene TRBJ2-3, with D possibly TRBD1 on 5 matching bases. Deletions cut 3 bases from V and 7 bases from J, with 12 bases between. Germline CDR1 SGHNT, CDR2 YYREEE (reference sequence). This CDR3 is 13 amino acids long. CDR3 protein: CASSSSAGYTQYF. The CDR3 region has the DNA TGTGCCAGCAGCTCGTCAGCAGGGTATACGCAGTATTTT.

The chain couples TRBV3-1 (or the pseudogene TRBV3-2) to TRBJ2-7; D not certain. Germline assignment: CDR1 LGHDT and CDR2 YNNKEL (reference sequence). V dropped 4 bases and J dropped 3 bases, with 10 bases sitting between them. The CDR3 has 13 amino acids. The CDR3 DNA reads TGTGCCAGCAGCCCAGGTGGCAGCTACGAGCAGTACTTC. Its translation: CASSPGGSYEQYF.

There are a few counts of this clone. The chain is built from TRBV5-1 and TRBJ1-1; 7 bases map to TRBD1. Unmatched junction bases numbered 5, after V lost 5 bases and J lost 4 bases. The length of the CDR3 is 13 residues. The germline V gene encodes CDR1 SGHRS and CDR2 YFSETQ. CDR3 DNA sequence: TGCGCCAGCAGTTTGACAGGGCCCACTGAAGCTTTCTTT. It codes for CASSLTGPTEAFF.

The rearrangement uses TRBV5-1 and TRBJ1-4, with D possibly being TRBD1 (5 bases). The V and J ends lost 0 bases and 9 bases respectively, with 12 bases between them. Germline V gene data show CDR1 as SGHRS and CDR2 as YFSETQ. The CDR3 is 14 amino acids. The DNA for the CDR3 is TGCGCCAGCAGCTTGGATATAGGGGCCCAAAAACTGTTTTTT. It is translated as CASSLDIGAQKLFF.

This clone was found a few times. The rearrangement uses TRBV5-1 and TRBJ2-1; maybe TRBD2 (5 bases). Germline CDR1 and CDR2: SGHRS and YFSETQ. Trimming removed 3 bases at V and 8 bases at J, with 21 bases between. The CDR3 is made up of 16 amino acids. The CDR3 spells CASSSWPQRQVHEQFF. CDR3 nucleotide sequence: TGCGCCAGCAGCTCTTGGCCTCAGCGGCAAGTTCATGAGCAGTTCTTC.